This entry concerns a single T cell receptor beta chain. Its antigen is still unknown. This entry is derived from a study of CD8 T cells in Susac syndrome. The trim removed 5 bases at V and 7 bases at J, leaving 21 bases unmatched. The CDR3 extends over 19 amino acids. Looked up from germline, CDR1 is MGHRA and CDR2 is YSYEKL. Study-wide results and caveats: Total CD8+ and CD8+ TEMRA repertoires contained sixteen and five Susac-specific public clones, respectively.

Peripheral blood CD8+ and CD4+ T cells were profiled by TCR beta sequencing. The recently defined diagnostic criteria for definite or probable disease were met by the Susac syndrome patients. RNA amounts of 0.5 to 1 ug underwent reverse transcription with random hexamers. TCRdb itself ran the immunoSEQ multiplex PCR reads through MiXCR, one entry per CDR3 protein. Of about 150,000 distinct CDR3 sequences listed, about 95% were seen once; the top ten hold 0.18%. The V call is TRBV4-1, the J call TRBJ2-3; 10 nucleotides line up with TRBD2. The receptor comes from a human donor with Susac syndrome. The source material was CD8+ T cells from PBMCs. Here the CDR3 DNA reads TGCGCCAGCAGCTCAAAGACAGAAGGGACTAGCGAGGGGACGAATACGCAGTATTTT. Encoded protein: CASSSKTEGTSEGTNTQYF.